The TCR beta chain under discussion was sequenced for a study of T cell repertoires in cytomegalovirus infection. About the study: Shared public TCR beta signatures pointed to both CMV infection and a matching HLA type. Study-wide results and caveats: Individuals carrying CMV plus the relevant HLA were identified by cumulative frequency of public TCR beta families.

CDR1 SNHLY and CDR2 FYNNEI come from the germline V gene. The length of the CDR3 is 15 residues. The V and J ends lost 10 bases and 2 bases respectively, with 20 bases between them. TCRdb re-analysed the reads in MiXCR, keeping a single row per CDR3 protein. Of hundreds of thousands of distinct CDR3 sequences listed, approximately 24% were seen once; the top ten hold around 8%. In the case of this clonotype: The target antigen is unknown.

The receptor was derived from a human donor in good health (CMV status not recorded). Some clones in this sample may be carry-over from other donors' samples. Sequences were obtained from CD8+ T cells from PBMCs. The chain joins TRBV2 to TRBJ2-5; a possible D gene is TRBD1 (6 bases). CDR3 DNA: TGTGCCATCCCAAATGGGCAGGGGAGTCAAGAGACCCAGTACTTC. Amino acid sequence: CAIPNGQGSQETQYF. The whole variable domain, filled in from reference TRBV2 and TRBJ2-5, reads EPEVTQTPSHQVTQMGQEVILRCVPISNHLYFYWYRQILGQKVEFLVSFYNNEISEKSEIFDDQFSVERPDGSNFTLKIRSTKLEDSAMYFCAIPNGQGSQETQYFGPGTRLLVL.